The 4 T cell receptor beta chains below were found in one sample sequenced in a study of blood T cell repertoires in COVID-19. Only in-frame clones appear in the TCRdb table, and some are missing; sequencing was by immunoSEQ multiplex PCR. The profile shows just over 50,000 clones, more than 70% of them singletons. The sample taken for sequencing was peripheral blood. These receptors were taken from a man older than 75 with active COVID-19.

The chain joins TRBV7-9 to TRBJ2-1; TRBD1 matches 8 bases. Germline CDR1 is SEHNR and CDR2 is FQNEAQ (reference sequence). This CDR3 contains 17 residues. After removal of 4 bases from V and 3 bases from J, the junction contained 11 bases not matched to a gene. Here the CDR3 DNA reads TGTGCCAGCAGCTCTCCGCCCGGGACAGGCGGCTACAATGAGCAGTTCTTC. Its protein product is CASSSPPGTGGYNEQFF.

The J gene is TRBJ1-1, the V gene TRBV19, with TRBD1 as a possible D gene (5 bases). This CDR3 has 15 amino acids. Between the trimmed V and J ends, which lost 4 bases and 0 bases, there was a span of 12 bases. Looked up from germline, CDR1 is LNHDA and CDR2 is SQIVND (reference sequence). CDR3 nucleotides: TGTGCCAGTAGTAGCAGGGTCCTCATGAACACTGAAGCTTTCTTT. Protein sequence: CASSSRVLMNTEAFF.

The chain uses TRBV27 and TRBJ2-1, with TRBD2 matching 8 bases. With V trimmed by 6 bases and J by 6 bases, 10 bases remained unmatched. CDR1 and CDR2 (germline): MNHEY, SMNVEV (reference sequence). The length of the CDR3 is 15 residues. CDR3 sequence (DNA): TGTGCCAGCAGACCACTAGCGGTAAACTTCAATGAGCAGTTCTTC. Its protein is CASRPLAVNFNEQFF.

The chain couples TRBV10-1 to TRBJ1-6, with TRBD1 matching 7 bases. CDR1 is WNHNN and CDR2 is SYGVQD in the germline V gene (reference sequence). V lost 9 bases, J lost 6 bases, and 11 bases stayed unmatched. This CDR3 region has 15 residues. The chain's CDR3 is CARTRQGLINSPLHF. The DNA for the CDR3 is TGCGCCAGGACTCGACAGGGTTTAATTAATTCACCCCTCCACTTT.